A single sample gave rise to the 15 T cell receptor beta chains below, sequenced in a study of blood T cells in healthy people across ages. Using a J-beta primer mix together with a sample-barcoded 5' primer, a second PCR was run for roughly 6 to 11 cycles. TCRdb itself ran the 5' RACE reads through MiXCR, one entry per CDR3 protein. The repertoire consists of roughly 800,000 distinct CDR3 sequences, with roughly 25% occurring once and the leading ten covering 2.5% to 3.5%. These data were likewise used in another study, on T cells of mothers and their children.

Sample: blood. The source is a boy aged 10-17 years in good health.

J is TRBJ2-1 and V is TRBV6-1, with 8 bases lining up with TRBD1. Trimming cost V 6 bases and J 0 bases; bases outside gene matches: 10. The CDR3 consists of 17 residues. CDR1 is MNHNS, CDR2 SASEGT, per germline. Here the CDR3 DNA reads TGTGCCAGCAGCTGGGACAGGCGGCTGAGCTCCTACAATGAGCAGTTCTTC. Its protein product is CASSWDRRLSSYNEQFF.

The rearrangement uses TRBV28 and TRBJ2-1; D perhaps matches TRBD2 (5 bases). With 7 bases removed from V and 7 bases from J, the gap between germline ends came to 14 bases. CDR3 length equals 13 residues. Germline-derived CDR1 and CDR2 are MDHEN and SYDVKM. The CDR3 coding sequence is TGTGCCAGCATCACACGGGGAAAAAATGAGCAGTTCTTC. Encoded protein: CASITRGKNEQFF.

This clonotype has at least ten counts. V and J are TRBV2 and TRBJ2-1; 9 positions agree with TRBD2. The CDR3 is 12 amino acids. J lost 13 bases, V lost 3 bases, and 4 bases had no gene match. CDR1 SNHLY and CDR2 FYNNEI come from the germline V gene. Here the CDR3 reads CASSDLAGDQFF. As DNA, the CDR3 is TGTGCCAGCAGTGATTTAGCGGGGGACCAGTTCTTC.

V gene TRBV5-1 combines with J gene TRBJ2-2; tentatively, D is TRBD2 (5 bases). The CDR3 runs to 15 residues. Germline CDR1 and CDR2: SGHRS and YFSETQ. Between the trimmed V and J ends, which lost 5 bases and 4 bases, there was a span of 15 bases. CDR3 sequence: CASRQTTLGTGELFF. The CDR3 DNA is TGCGCCAGCAGACAGACTACGTTGGGCACCGGGGAGCTGTTTTTT.

This clonotype has only a few counts. The germline gene is not matched at one end of the junction; a read error may be the cause. The V and J genes are TRBV12-3 or TRBV12-4 and TRBJ2-2; D unresolved. This CDR3 has 15 residues. CDR3 coding DNA: TGTGCTAGCAGTTTAACCGACACCGACACCGGGGAGCTGTTTTTT. As protein: CASSLTDTDTGELFF.

The chain uses TRBV19 and TRBJ2-4; weak D call: TRBD1 (7 bases). V lost 3 bases to trimming and J lost 4 bases, with 13 bases between them. The CDR3 has 15 amino acids. The V gene's germline CDR1 is LNHDA and CDR2 SQIVND (reference sequence). DNA for the CDR3: TGTGCCAGTAGTATTGGGGGGACAGATAAAAACATTCAGTACTTC. Amino acid sequence: CASSIGGTDKNIQYF. The full variable domain, its missing parts supplied by reference TRBV19 and TRBJ2-4, is DGGITQSPKYLFRKEGQNVTLSCEQNLNHDAMYWYRQDPGQGLRLIYYSQIVNDFQKGDIAEGYSVSREKKESFPLTVTSAQKNPTAFYLCASSIGGTDKNIQYFGAGTRLSVL.

This rearrangement joins TRBV9 to TRBJ2-5, with unresolved D. The last part of the DNA fits TRBJ2-1 better; the J call may be wrong. The germline V gene encodes CDR1 SGDLS and CDR2 YYNGEE. The CDR3 sequence is 12 residues long. This CDR3 reads CASSVLMGEQFF. CDR3 sequence (DNA): TGTGCCAGCAGCGTCCTAATGGGTGAGCAGTTCTTC.

A few counts support this clonotype. The J gene is TRBJ1-2, the V gene TRBV4-2; a possible D gene is TRBD1 (5 bases). Germline CDR1 LGHNA, CDR2 YNFKEQ. This CDR3 spans 15 amino acids. Trimming took off 0 bases at V and 7 bases at J, with 15 bases between the two ends. The DNA for the CDR3 is TGTGCCAGCAGCCAAGATCTACGGCAGGGTAGTGGCTACACCTTC. Translated: CASSQDLRQGSGYTF.

Remarks on this clonotype: At one end, the junction sequence differs from germline, possibly due to a read error. The chain recombines TRBV7-2 with TRBJ2-2, with 9 nucleotides matching TRBD2. The CDR3 is 15 amino acids. CDR1 SGHTA and CDR2 FQGNSA come from the germline V gene. CDR3 nucleotides: TGTGCCAGCCTAGCGGGGACAGATAACACCGGGGAGATGTTTTTT. It codes for CASLAGTDNTGEMFF.

V is TRBV3-1 and J is TRBJ1-2, with D possibly matching TRBD1 (6 bases). The CDR3 length is 16 residues. The V and J ends lost 4 bases and 6 bases respectively, with 21 bases between them. Per germline, CDR1 LGHDT and CDR2 YNNKEL (reference sequence). In DNA form, the CDR3 reads TGTGCCAGCAGCCCCGCACAGGGAATACGTAAGGATGGCTACACCTTC. It yields the protein CASSPAQGIRKDGYTF.

Only one count was recorded for this clonotype. The CDR3 nucleotides read TGTGCCAGCAGTTTAATCTTGACTGTGACTTTCTTT. Amino acid sequence: CASSLILTVTFF. This rearrangement joins TRBV12-3 or TRBV12-4 to TRBJ1-1; D is undetermined. The CDR3 covers 12 residues. Trimming pared 2 bases from V and 12 bases from J, leaving 13 bases between.

The chain combines TRBV5-1 with TRBJ2-5, with 7 bases lining up with TRBD2. This CDR3 has 13 residues. The ends lost 3 bases at V and 5 bases at J; junction bases unmatched: 4. Germline assignment: CDR1 SGHRS and CDR2 YFSETQ. In DNA, the CDR3 is TGCGCCAGCAGCTCCGGACTAGTCGAGACCCAGTACTTC. Encoded protein: CASSSGLVETQYF.

This clonotype was seen a handful of times. This rearrangement joins TRBV27 to TRBJ2-7; D unresolved. The CDR3 is 12 amino acids. V was shortened by 4 bases and J by 6 bases, with 10 bases between the two germline ends. Germline assignment: CDR1 MNHEY and CDR2 SMNVEV (reference sequence). The CDR3 DNA reads as TGTGCCAGCAGTTCTAGACTCGGCGAGCAGTACTTC. Translating it yields CASSSRLGEQYF.

This clonotype came up a few times. The rearrangement uses TRBV6-5 and TRBJ2-5, with D possibly matching TRBD2 (7 bases). The assigned J gene may be wrong: the sequence end matches TRBJ2-1 better. CDR3 length: 15 residues. Per the germline V gene, CDR1 is MNHEY and CDR2 is SVGAGI. CDR3 bases: TGTGCCAGCAGTTACGGCGGGGGCGGCTACAATGAGCAGTTCTTC. It is translated as CASSYGGGGYNEQFF.

With regard to this clonotype: One junction end does not reproduce the germline sequence, and a read error may be involved. The V call is TRBV10-2, the J call TRBJ2-7, with D unresolved. In germline, CDR1 is WSHSY, CDR2 SAAADI. The CDR3 runs to 14 residues. The CDR3 DNA reads as TGCGCCAGCAGTGAGACGAATCAAGCCTACGGGCAGTACTTC. Translation gives CASSETNQAYGQYF.